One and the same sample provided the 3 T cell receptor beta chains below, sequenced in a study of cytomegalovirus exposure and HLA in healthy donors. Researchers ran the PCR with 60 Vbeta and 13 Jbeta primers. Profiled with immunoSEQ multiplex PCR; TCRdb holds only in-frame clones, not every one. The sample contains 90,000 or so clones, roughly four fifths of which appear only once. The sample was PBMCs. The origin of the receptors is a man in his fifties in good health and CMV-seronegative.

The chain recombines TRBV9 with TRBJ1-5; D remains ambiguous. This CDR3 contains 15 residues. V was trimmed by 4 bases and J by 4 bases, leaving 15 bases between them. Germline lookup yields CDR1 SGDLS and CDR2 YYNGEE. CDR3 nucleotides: TGTGCCAGCAGCCCCGGCCGGGAGGTGAATCAGCCCCAGCATTTT. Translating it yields CASSPGREVNQPQHF.

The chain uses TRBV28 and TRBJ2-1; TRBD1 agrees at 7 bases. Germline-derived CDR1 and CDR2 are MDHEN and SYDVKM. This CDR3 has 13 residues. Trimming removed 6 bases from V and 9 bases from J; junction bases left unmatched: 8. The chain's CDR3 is CASRLVQGSEQFF. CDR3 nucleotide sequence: TGTGCCAGCAGACTCGTACAGGGGAGTGAGCAGTTCTTC.

In DNA, the CDR3 is TGTGCCAGCCACGGGCGGGGCAGCCTAAACACCGGGGAGCTGTTTTTT. Encoded protein: CASHGRGSLNTGELFF. V usage is TRBV28 and J usage is TRBJ2-2; tentatively, D is TRBD2 (6 bases). Trimming took off 8 bases at V and 2 bases at J, with 18 bases between the two ends. Germline CDR1 is MDHEN and CDR2 is SYDVKM. CDR3 length: 16 amino acids.